Each of the 17 T cell receptor beta chains below was sequenced from the same sample in a study of radiotherapy plus CTLA-4 blockade in lung cancer. The protocol was immunoSEQ multiplex PCR, while the TCRdb copy is restricted to in-frame clones and leaves out a portion. The sample holds tens of thousands of clones, 65% to 85% seen once. Source: peripheral blood, taken from a patient treated with radiotherapy plus ipilimumab. The receptors derive from a human donor with non-small cell lung cancer who had stable disease on radiotherapy plus ipilimumab.

The rearrangement uses TRBV9 and TRBJ2-1, with 13 bases that match TRBD2. Looked up from germline, CDR1 is SGDLS and CDR2 is YYNGEE. Trimming cost V 3 bases and J 8 bases; bases outside gene matches: 2. The CDR3 extends over 14 amino acids. The DNA of the CDR3 is TGTGCCAGCAGCGGGACTAGCGGGGGCGATGAGCAGTTCTTC. Its translation is CASSGTSGGDEQFF.

The chain has TRBV7-3 and TRBJ2-1, with 7 bases matching TRBD2. Germline assignment: CDR1 SGHTA and CDR2 FQGTGA. Trimming took 4 bases from V and 8 from J; bases not matched to a gene: 8. CDR3 length: 14 residues. CDR3 sequence (DNA): TGTGCCAGCAGCTGGACCGGGGGGTTTGATGAGCAGTTCTTC. Translated, it gives CASSWTGGFDEQFF.

V and J are TRBV6-5 and TRBJ1-2; D gene uncertain. Germline V gene lookup returns CDR1 MNHEY and CDR2 SVGAGI. The CDR3 consists of 14 residues. V lost 8 bases and J 3 bases, leaving 16 bases between the germline ends. The CDR3 coding sequence is TGTGCCAGCCAAAGTTACAGCGGCGACTATGGCTACACCTTC. It codes for CASQSYSGDYGYTF.

Worth noting for this clone: In the same sample, other DNA sequences code for this CDR3. This rearrangement joins TRBV4-1 to TRBJ1-5; D is unresolved. Germline V gene lookup returns CDR1 MGHRA and CDR2 YSYEKL. V was clipped by 0 bases and J by 2 bases, with 11 bases between them. The CDR3 runs to 16 residues. The CDR3 protein is CASSQDDGDGNQPQHF. The CDR3 DNA reads TGCGCCAGCAGCCAAGATGATGGGGATGGCAATCAGCCCCAGCATTTT.

V usage is TRBV28 and J usage is TRBJ1-2; D is uncertain. Trimming shortened V by 2 bases and J by 6 bases, and 16 bases separated the two germline ends. The length of the CDR3 is 15 residues. Germline CDR1 reads MDHEN; CDR2 reads SYDVKM. The CDR3 protein is CASSLAPVLSHGYTF. The CDR3 DNA reads as TGTGCCAGCAGTTTAGCCCCGGTTCTCTCCCATGGCTACACCTTC.

The chain employs TRBV5-1 and TRBJ1-5; perhaps TRBD1 as D (6 bases). The CDR3 contains 14 residues. Trimming removed 2 bases from V and 6 bases from J, with 12 bases in between. Germline CDR1 SGHRS, CDR2 YFSETQ. The CDR3 DNA follows: TGCGCCAGCAGCTTACAGGGTGAGTCTCAGCCCCAGCATTTT. This encodes CASSLQGESQPQHF.

The chain is built from TRBV6-5 and TRBJ1-2; no clear D. CDR1 is MNHEY and CDR2 is SVGAGI in the germline V gene. Trimming pared 5 bases from V and 4 bases from J, leaving 11 bases between. This CDR3 is 13 amino acids long. The CDR3, as DNA: TGTGCCAGCAGTACTGGGGAGGGCTATGGCTACACCTTC. Translated, it gives CASSTGEGYGYTF.

The V call is TRBV7-9, the J call TRBJ2-5, with D hard to call. V dropped 4 bases and J dropped 5 bases, with 11 bases sitting between them. Germline-derived CDR1 and CDR2 are SEHNR and FQNEAQ (reference sequence). This CDR3 is built from 13 residues. The CDR3 DNA sequence: TGTGCCAGCAGCTCGTACAAGGAGGAGACCCAGTACTTC. The encoded protein is CASSSYKEETQYF.

Concerning this clone itself: The CDR3 ends on some other residue instead of the conserved phenylalanine or tryptophan, so this is likely a read error. The V gene is TRBV6-1, the J gene TRBJ1-2, with 8 bases aligning to TRBD1. The CDR3 extends over 13 amino acids. Trimming removed 9 bases from V and 6 bases from J; junction bases left unmatched: 9. Germline-derived CDR1 and CDR2 are MNHNS and SASEGT. CDR3 DNA: TGTGCCAGTCTTCCGGGACAGGTTAATGGCTACACCTCC. Protein sequence: CASLPGQVNGYTS.

This sequence joins TRBV19 and TRBJ1-1; D not certain. V was trimmed by 1 base and J by 1 base, leaving 10 bases between them. This CDR3 has 15 amino acids. Per germline, CDR1 LNHDA and CDR2 SQIVND (reference sequence). The CDR3 DNA sequence: TGTGCCAGTAGTATAGGTCGGGTCCGGAACACTGAAGCTTTCTTT. It translates to CASSIGRVRNTEAFF. Full variable domain (missing parts from reference TRBV19 and TRBJ1-1): DGGITQSPKYLFRKEGQNVTLSCEQNLNHDAMYWYRQDPGQGLRLIYYSQIVNDFQKGDIAEGYSVSREKKESFPLTVTSAQKNPTAFYLCASSIGRVRNTEAFFGQGTRLTVV.

V usage is TRBV4-3 and J usage is TRBJ1-2; 8 nucleotides line up with TRBD1. CDR1 is LGHNA, CDR2 YSLEER, per germline. This CDR3 contains 16 residues. V gave up 1 base and J gave up 7 bases; unmatched junction bases: 11. CDR3 bases: TGCGCCAGCAGCCAAGTTCAGGGGGCGCTCACTATTGGCTACACCTTC. This encodes CASSQVQGALTIGYTF.

J is TRBJ1-1 and V is TRBV5-6; D call uncertain. CDR1 and CDR2 from the germline V gene are SGHDT and YYEEEE. Trimming stripped 2 bases from V and 4 bases from J, with 9 bases between. The CDR3 sequence is 13 residues long. The chain's CDR3 is CASSFVTGTEAFF. CDR3 nucleotides: TGTGCCAGCAGCTTCGTGACGGGCACTGAAGCTTTCTTT. The entire variable domain, with the rest obtained from reference TRBV5-6 and TRBJ1-1, is as follows: DAGVTQSPTHLIKTRGQQVTLRCSPKSGHDTVSWYQQALGQGPQFIFQYYEEEERQRGNFPDRFSGHQFPNYSSELNVNALLLGDSALYLCASSFVTGTEAFFGQGTRLTVV.

This chain connects TRBV6-1 to TRBJ2-5; 10 bases line up with TRBD2. J was trimmed by 2 bases and V by 3 bases; bases with no gene match: 6. CDR1 is MNHNS and CDR2 is SASEGT in the germline V gene. CDR3 length: 16 residues. CDR3 DNA sequence: TGTGCCAGCAGTGACCTGGGTAGCGGGGGGCAAGAGACCCAGTACTTC. This encodes CASSDLGSGGQETQYF.

The J gene is TRBJ2-2, the V gene TRBV5-6, with 8 bases identical to TRBD1. CDR3 length: 16 amino acids. Germline trimming cut 1 base from V and 7 bases from J; bases unmatched to any gene: 9. Germline V gives CDR1 SGHDT, CDR2 YYEEEE. Written as DNA, the CDR3 is TGTGCCAGCAGCTTGTGGGGAACAGGGGGATACGGGGAGCTGTTTTTT. Translated: CASSLWGTGGYGELFF.

The chain is built from TRBV5-1 and TRBJ1-1; possibly TRBD1 for D (6 bases). Germline-derived CDR1 and CDR2 are SGHRS and YFSETQ. Deletions cut 2 bases from V and 4 bases from J, with 9 bases between. This CDR3 is built from 13 residues. CDR3 DNA sequence: TGCGCCAGCAGCTTCGGACAGCCCACTGAAGCTTTCTTT. Amino acids: CASSFGQPTEAFF.

This clone came up a few times. The genes are TRBV4-3 and TRBJ1-1, with D unresolved. The germline V and J ends were trimmed by 0 bases and 3 bases, with 5 bases remaining between them. Germline assignment: CDR1 LGHNA and CDR2 YSLEER. This CDR3 region has 13 residues. CDR3 bases: TGCGCCAGCAGCCAAGAAGTATACACTGAAGCTTTCTTT. It is translated as CASSQEVYTEAFF.

The rearrangement uses TRBV5-1 and TRBJ2-2; D perhaps matches TRBD1 (6 bases). The CDR3 sequence is 15 residues long. The germline V gene has CDR1 SGHRS and CDR2 YFSETQ. The V and J ends lost 2 bases and 4 bases respectively, with 12 bases between them. Written as DNA, the CDR3 is TGCGCCAGCAGCTTTTCCAGGGGAAGCACCGGGGAGCTGTTTTTT. Translating gives CASSFSRGSTGELFF.